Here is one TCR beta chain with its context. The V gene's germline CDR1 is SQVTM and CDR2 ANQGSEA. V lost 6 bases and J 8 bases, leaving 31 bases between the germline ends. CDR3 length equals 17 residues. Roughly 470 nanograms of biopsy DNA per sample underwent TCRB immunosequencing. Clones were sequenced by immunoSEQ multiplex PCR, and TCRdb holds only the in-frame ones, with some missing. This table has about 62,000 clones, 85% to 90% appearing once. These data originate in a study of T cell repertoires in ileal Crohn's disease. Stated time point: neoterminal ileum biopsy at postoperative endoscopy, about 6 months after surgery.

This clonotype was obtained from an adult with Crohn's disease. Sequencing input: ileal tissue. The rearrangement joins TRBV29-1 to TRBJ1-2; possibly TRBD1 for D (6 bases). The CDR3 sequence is CSVRRMTGSSPFSGYTF. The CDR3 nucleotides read TGCAGCGTCCGACGTATGACAGGCTCGTCTCCTTTTAGCGGCTACACCTTC.